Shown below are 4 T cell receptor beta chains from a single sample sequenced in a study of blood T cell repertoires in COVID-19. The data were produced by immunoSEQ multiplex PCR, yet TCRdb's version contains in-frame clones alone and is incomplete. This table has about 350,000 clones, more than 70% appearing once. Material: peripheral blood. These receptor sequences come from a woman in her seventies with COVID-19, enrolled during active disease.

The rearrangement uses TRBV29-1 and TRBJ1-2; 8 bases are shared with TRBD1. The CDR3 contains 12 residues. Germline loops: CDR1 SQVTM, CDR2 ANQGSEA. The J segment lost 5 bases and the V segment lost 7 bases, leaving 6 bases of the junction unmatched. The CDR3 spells CSATGARYGYTF. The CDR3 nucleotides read TGCAGCGCGACAGGGGCCCGATATGGCTACACCTTC. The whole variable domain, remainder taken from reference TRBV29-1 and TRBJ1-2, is SAVISQKPSRDICQRGTSLTIQCQVDSQVTMMFWYRQQPGQSLTLIATANQGSEATYESGFVIDKFPISRPNLTFSTLTVSNMSPEDSSIYLCSATGARYGYTFGSGTRLTVV.

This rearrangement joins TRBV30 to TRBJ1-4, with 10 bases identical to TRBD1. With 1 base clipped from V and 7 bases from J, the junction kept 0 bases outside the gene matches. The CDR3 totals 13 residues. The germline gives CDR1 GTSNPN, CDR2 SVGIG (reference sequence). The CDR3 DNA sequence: TGTGCCTGGAGTGGGGACAGGGGTGAAAAACTGTTTTTT. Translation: CAWSGDRGEKLFF.

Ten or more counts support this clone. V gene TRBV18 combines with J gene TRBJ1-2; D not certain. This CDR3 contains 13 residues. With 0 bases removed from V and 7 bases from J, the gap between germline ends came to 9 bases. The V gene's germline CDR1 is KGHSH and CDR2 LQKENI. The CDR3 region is CASSPPGSGGYTF. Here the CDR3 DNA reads TGTGCCAGCTCACCACCAGGTTCAGGTGGCTACACCTTC.

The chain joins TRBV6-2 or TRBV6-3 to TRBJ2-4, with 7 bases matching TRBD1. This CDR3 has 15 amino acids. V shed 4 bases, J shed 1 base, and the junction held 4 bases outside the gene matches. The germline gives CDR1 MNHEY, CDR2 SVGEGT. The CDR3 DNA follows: TGTGCCAGCAGTTTGGGCAGGGGGGCCAAAAACATTCAGTACTTC. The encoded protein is CASSLGRGAKNIQYF.